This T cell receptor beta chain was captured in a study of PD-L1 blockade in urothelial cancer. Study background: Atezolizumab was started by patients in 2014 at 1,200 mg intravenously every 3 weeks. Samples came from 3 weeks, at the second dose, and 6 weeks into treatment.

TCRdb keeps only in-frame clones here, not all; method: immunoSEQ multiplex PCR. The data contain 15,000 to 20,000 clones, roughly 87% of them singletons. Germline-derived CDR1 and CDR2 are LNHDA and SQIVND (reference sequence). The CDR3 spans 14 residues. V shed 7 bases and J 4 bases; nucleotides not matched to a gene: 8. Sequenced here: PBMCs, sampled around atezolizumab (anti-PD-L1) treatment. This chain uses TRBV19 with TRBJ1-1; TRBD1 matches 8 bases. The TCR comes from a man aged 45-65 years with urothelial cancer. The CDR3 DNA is TGTGCCAGTAATAGCAGGGGGCGATTCACTGAAGCTTTCTTT. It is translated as CASNSRGRFTEAFF.